This is a list of T cell receptor beta chains from one sample in a study of T cells after yellow fever vaccination. Using its own MiXCR run on the 5' RACE reads, TCRdb lists one record per CDR3 protein. This table holds around 530,000 distinct CDR3 sequences, 17% found once. The material was PBMCs, obtained less than 6 days after the first yellow fever vaccination. Source of these receptors: a man between 18 and 35 years old who received the YFV17D yellow fever vaccine. Each CDR3 is given with its conserved first and last residue. Fields, in order: V gene, CDR3 length, J gene, CDR3 protein.

TRBV12-3/TRBV12-4	13	TRBJ1-4	CASSLAADEKLFF
TRBV7-2	15	TRBJ2-3	CASSFGGGASDTQYF
TRBV12-3/TRBV12-4	15	TRBJ2-2	CASSFGDRSAGELFF
TRBV12-3/TRBV12-4	12	TRBJ2-7	CASNVGGYEQYF
TRBV5-1	13	TRBJ2-5	CASTLQGAETQYF
TRBV7-2	14	TRBJ1-1	CASRPTGHYTEAFF
TRBV5-1	15	TRBJ1-5	CASSLAGQARQPQHF
TRBV5-1	14	TRBJ2-1	CASSFMTGESEQFF
TRBV24-1	19	TRBJ2-2	CATSDLEHTGTGNTGELFF
TRBV9	15	TRBJ2-7	CASSLERGATYEQYF
TRBV29-1	13	TRBJ1-4	CSVQEQLNEKLFF
TRBV27	14	TRBJ2-5	CASSQGGFIGTQYF
TRBV2	13	TRBJ2-1	CASSRDEYNEQFF
TRBV18	14	TRBJ2-3	CASSLTESTDTQYF
TRBV2	14	TRBJ2-7	CASRRIDRSYEQYF
TRBV4-1	14	TRBJ2-3	CASSQEARGDTQYF
TRBV12-3/TRBV12-4	15	TRBJ2-1	CASSPGPKPGNEQFF
TRBV14	15	TRBJ2-6	CACSPRLSGANVLTF
TRBV12-3/TRBV12-4	15	TRBJ2-1	CASSPGRGGHNEQFF
TRBV6-5	16	TRBJ2-5	CASSYGTSGAQGTQYF
TRBV7-9	14	TRBJ2-5	CASSSTGGKETQYF